Presented here are 7 T cell receptor beta chains from one specimen sequenced in a study of control samples from healthy donors and cancer patients. Here immunoSEQ multiplex PCR was the method, and the copy in TCRdb shows in-frame clones only, minus some. The data contain fewer than 200,000 clones, around 88% of them seen just once; the ten biggest clones take up around 5%. The source material was blood. All receptors derive from a woman aged 25-40 years in good health.

This sequence joins TRBV9 and TRBJ1-1; D is possibly TRBD1 (6 bases). The CDR3 is 18 residues long. The V end was cut by 3 bases, the J end by 4 bases, with 25 bases between. Germline V gene lookup returns CDR1 SGDLS and CDR2 YYNGEE. The CDR3 nucleotides are TGTGCCAGCAGCGCGAGGGGGTGGGTGGATCCCCAAACCACTGAAGCTTTCTTT. Translation: CASSARGWVDPQTTEAFF.

The chain combines TRBV10-3 with TRBJ1-1; D is undetermined. Looked up from germline, CDR1 is ENHRY and CDR2 is SYGVKD. V lost 0 bases to trimming and J lost 1 base, with 3 bases between them. This CDR3 is 13 amino acids long. CDR3 in amino acids: CAISESQNTEAFF. CDR3 nucleotides: TGTGCCATCAGTGAGTCGCAGAACACTGAAGCTTTCTTT.

This sequence joins TRBV24-1 and TRBJ2-5, with 9 bases matching TRBD1. V dropped 2 bases and J dropped 3; count of bases not matched to a gene: 3. CDR1 is KGHDR and CDR2 is SFDVKD in the germline V gene. The CDR3 is 15 amino acids. As DNA, the CDR3 is TGTGCCACCAGTGATTACCGGGACAGGGAAGAGACCCAGTACTTC. Translating gives CATSDYRDREETQYF.

This chain joins TRBV5-1 and TRBJ1-2, with 9 bases aligning to TRBD1. The germline V gene has CDR1 SGHRS and CDR2 YFSETQ. This CDR3 is 14 amino acids long. J lost 6 bases, V lost 4 bases, and 7 bases had no gene match. In DNA, the CDR3 is TGCGCCAGCAGCCCCGGGACAGGGCACCATGGCTACACCTTC. Protein sequence: CASSPGTGHHGYTF.

V and J are TRBV10-2 and TRBJ2-7, with 9 bases identical to TRBD1. V shed 2 bases and J 6 bases; nucleotides not matched to a gene: 2. The CDR3 has 13 amino acids. Germline-derived CDR1 and CDR2 are WSHSY and SAAADI. CDR3 sequence: CASSEDRGSEQYV. DNA of the CDR3: TGCGCCAGCAGTGAGGACAGGGGGAGCGAGCAGTACGTC.

This clone was detected once. J is TRBJ1-1 and V is TRBV4-1; D remains ambiguous. V lost 0 bases, J lost 1 base, and 3 bases lay in between. Germline V gene data show CDR1 as MGHRA and CDR2 as YSYEKL. The CDR3 loop spans 13 amino acids. CDR3 coding DNA: TGCGCCAGCAGCCAAGAGACGAACACTGAAGCTTTCTTT. It codes for CASSQETNTEAFF.

The V gene is TRBV3-1 (or the pseudogene TRBV3-2), the J gene TRBJ1-1; a possible D gene is TRBD1 (5 bases). V lost 8 bases and J 1 base, leaving 11 bases between the germline ends. CDR3 length: 13 amino acids. Germline V gene data show CDR1 as LGHDT and CDR2 as YNNKEL (reference sequence). CDR3 sequence: CASGTRGNTEAFF. In DNA, the CDR3 is TGTGCCAGCGGTACGAGGGGGAACACTGAAGCTTTCTTT.